The present entry profiles one T cell receptor (beta chain) with its context. The antigen remains unidentified. These data are taken from a study of CD8 T cells in Susac syndrome. Points from the study as a whole: As the study acknowledged, the number of individuals who were part of its TCR sequencing and HLA analysis was relatively small.

RNA totalling roughly 0.45 to 1 ug underwent reverse transcription with random hexamers. Amplification of TCR beta CDR3 spanned 54 Vbeta and 13 Jbeta via immunoSEQ multiplex PCR. TCRdb independently ran MiXCR on the immunoSEQ multiplex PCR reads; one entry per CDR3 protein. The sample has about 180,000 distinct CDR3 sequences, nearly 97% seen once. TEMRA cells were enriched by FACS, while CD8+ and CD4+ T cells were obtained through a negative isolation that was performed magnetically. The receptor was isolated from a human donor with multiple sclerosis. Sample: CD4+ T cells from PBMCs.

CDR3 region: CSGQTASYEQYF. CDR3 sequence (DNA): TGCAGTGGACAGACAGCTTCCTACGAGCAGTACTTC. The V and J genes are TRBV20-1 and TRBJ2-7; D is perhaps TRBD1 (5 bases). This CDR3 has 12 residues. V lost 7 bases to trimming and J lost 1 base, with 11 bases between them. The germline V gene has CDR1 DFQATT and CDR2 SNEGSKA (reference sequence).